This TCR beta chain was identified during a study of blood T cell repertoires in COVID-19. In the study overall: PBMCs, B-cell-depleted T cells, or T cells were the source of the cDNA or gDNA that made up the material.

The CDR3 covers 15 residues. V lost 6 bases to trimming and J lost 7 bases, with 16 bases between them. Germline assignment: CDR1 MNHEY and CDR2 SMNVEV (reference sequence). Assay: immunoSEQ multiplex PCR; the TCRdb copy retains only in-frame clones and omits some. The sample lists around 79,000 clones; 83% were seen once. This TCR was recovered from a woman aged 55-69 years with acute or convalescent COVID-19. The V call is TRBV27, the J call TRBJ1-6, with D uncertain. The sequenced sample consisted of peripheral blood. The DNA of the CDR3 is TGTGCCAGCAGCCCCCGAGAGGGAAACAATTCACCCCTCCACTTT. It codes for CASSPREGNNSPLHF.